The 18 T cell receptor beta chains below all came from one sample that was sequenced in a study of neurological immune-mediated disorders. TCRdb fed the 5' RACE reads into MiXCR, producing one record per CDR3 protein. The table records about 62,000 distinct CDR3 sequences, 4% to 5.5% of them present only once. The sample consisted of PBMCs. These receptors originate from a woman aged 50 to 65 with multiple sclerosis.

This clonotype was found many times. The DNA for the CDR3 is TGTGCCAGCAGACTTAGTTTAGGGTATGGCGCCAATGAGCAGTTCTTC. Protein product: CASRLSLGYGANEQFF. The chain recombines TRBV11-3 with TRBJ2-1; D gene uncertain. V shed 6 bases and J shed 6 bases, with 21 bases lying between them. Germline CDR1 reads SGHNT; CDR2 reads YENEEA. This CDR3 is built from 16 residues.

Regarding this clonotype: A single base separates this from a much larger clone, so it may be a read error. The genes are TRBV12-3 or TRBV12-4 and TRBJ1-2; D remains unclear. The V gene lost 6 bases and the J gene lost 7 bases, with 15 bases spanning the gap. This CDR3 is 13 amino acids long. CDR3 in DNA: TGTGCCAGCAGGGGAAAGGGTTCGTCTGGCTACACCTTC. This sequence encodes CASRGKGSSGYTF.

This clonotype was recorded many times. The chain joins TRBV12-3 or TRBV12-4 to TRBJ1-3, with D unclear. V lost 3 bases and J 2 bases, leaving 5 bases between the germline ends. The CDR3 loop spans 13 amino acids. CDR3 sequence (DNA): TGTGCCAGCAGTTTTGGACCTGGAAACACCATATATTTT. Protein sequence: CASSFGPGNTIYF.

This clonotype was observed a few times. J is TRBJ2-5 and V is TRBV7-2; D might be TRBD2 (7 bases). V was cut by 5 bases and J by 4 bases, with 17 bases left in between. The germline V gene has CDR1 SGHTA and CDR2 FQGNSA. The CDR3 length is 15 residues. The CDR3 sequence is CASSLTGGRGETQYF. DNA of the CDR3: TGTGCCAGCAGCCTAACGGGGGGCCGGGGAGAGACCCAGTACTTC.

This clonotype occurred many times. The V gene is TRBV7-3, the J gene TRBJ2-1; 14 bases match TRBD2. Germline assignment: CDR1 SGHTA and CDR2 FQGTGA. There are 16 residues in the CDR3. With 3 bases clipped from V and 3 bases from J, the junction kept 1 base outside the gene matches. CDR3: CASSFGTSGGYNEQFF. The CDR3 nucleotides read TGTGCCAGCAGCTTCGGGACTAGCGGGGGCTACAATGAGCAGTTCTTC.

This clonotype was seen repeatedly, ten times or more. This sequence joins TRBV9 and TRBJ2-1, with TRBD2 identical over 10 bases. The trim removed 2 bases at V and 4 bases at J, leaving 6 bases unmatched. The CDR3 length is 16 residues. Looked up from germline, CDR1 is SGDLS and CDR2 is YYNGEE. The chain's CDR3 is CASSVQSSGGYNEQFF. In DNA, the CDR3 is TGTGCCAGCAGCGTCCAGTCTAGCGGGGGATACAATGAGCAGTTCTTC.

At least ten counts were recorded for this clonotype. The gene calls are TRBV7-2 and TRBJ1-2; D perhaps matches TRBD1 (5 bases). The germline V gene encodes CDR1 SGHTA and CDR2 FQGNSA. Between the trimmed V and J ends, which lost 0 bases and 4 bases, there was a span of 12 bases. The CDR3 has 15 residues. The chain's CDR3 is CASSLANRQSYGYTF. The CDR3 DNA sequence: TGTGCCAGCAGCTTAGCTAATCGACAGAGCTATGGCTACACCTTC.

This clonotype was seen only a few times. The gene calls are TRBV14 and TRBJ1-5, with D uncertain. This CDR3 contains 13 residues. The V end was cut by 1 base, the J end by 8 bases, with 9 bases between. Germline values: CDR1 SGHDN, CDR2 FVKESK. The CDR3 region is CASSQAPGKPQHF. Written as DNA, the CDR3 is TGTGCCAGCAGCCAAGCTCCGGGGAAGCCCCAGCATTTT.

The table lists this clonotype with many counts. This sequence joins TRBV7-2 and TRBJ2-2, with 14 bases matching TRBD2. The CDR3 runs 18 residues. Germline V gene data show CDR1 as SGHTA and CDR2 as FQGNSA. After removal of 5 bases from V and 5 bases from J, the junction contained 10 bases not matched to a gene. DNA for the CDR3: TGTGCCAGCAGCCTGAGGACTAGCGGGGGGTGGGGGACCGGGGAGCTGTTTTTT. Its protein product is CASSLRTSGGWGTGELFF.

This clonotype was observed many times. This chain uses TRBV12-3 or TRBV12-4 with TRBJ1-5; 7 nucleotides line up with TRBD1. The CDR3 is 15 residues long. Trimming cost V 6 bases and J 5 bases; bases outside gene matches: 10. The CDR3 reads CASRMHGTGDQPQHF. As DNA, the CDR3 is TGTGCCAGCAGAATGCACGGTACAGGGGATCAGCCCCAGCATTTT.

Of note for this clonotype: Germline is not matched at one junction end, which may reflect a read error. The rearrangement joins TRBV15 to TRBJ2-6, with D possibly matching TRBD1 (5 bases). The CDR3 consists of 15 residues. Germline values: CDR1 LNHNV, CDR2 YYDKDF (reference sequence). The CDR3 DNA sequence: TGTGCCACCAGCAGAGGGAAAACTGGGGCCAAAGTCCTGACTTTC. This codes for CATSRGKTGAKVLTF.

Points on this clonotype: This likely comes from a read error, as the CDR3 has no conserved phenylalanine or tryptophan at its end. The chain uses TRBV12-3 or TRBV12-4 and TRBJ1-6; TRBD1 matches 7 bases. This CDR3 is built from 16 residues. Unmatched junction bases numbered 9, after V lost 8 bases and J lost 2 bases. The CDR3 nucleotides read TGTGCCAGCCGCGGGCTAGGGGGCACCTATAATTCACCCCTCCACAAT. Its protein is CASRGLGGTYNSPLHN.

This clonotype has a count of ten or more. The V call is TRBV5-1, the J call TRBJ2-5; D is unresolved. This CDR3 is 11 amino acids long. With 5 bases removed from V and 2 bases from J, the gap between germline ends came to 4 bases. The V gene's germline CDR1 is SGHRS and CDR2 YFSETQ. The CDR3 here is CASRGQETQYF. The CDR3 nucleotides are TGCGCCAGCAGAGGTCAAGAGACCCAGTACTTC.

As regards this clonotype: A read error is possible here, since a much larger clone lies one base away. The genes are TRBV20-1 and TRBJ1-1; a possible D gene is TRBD1 (5 bases). Germline V gene sequence: CDR1 DFQATT, CDR2 SNEGSKA (reference sequence). Trimming left V 1 base short and J 4 bases short, with 13 bases between. The CDR3 has 14 amino acids. CDR3 DNA: TGCAGTGCTAGAGGGGACCGAATGGCCACTGAAGCTTTCTTT. Protein sequence: CSARGDRMATEAFF.

This clonotype was counted many times. This chain joins TRBV7-2 and TRBJ2-5, with TRBD2 identical over 16 bases. This CDR3 is 17 amino acids long. Germline V gene lookup returns CDR1 SGHTA and CDR2 FQGNSA. The junction had 8 bases not matched to a gene; V was cut back by 5 bases and J by 5 bases. In nucleotides, the CDR3 is TGTGCCAGCAGCCCGGGACTAGCGGGGGGGCATTTCGAGACCCAGTACTTC. Translation: CASSPGLAGGHFETQYF.

In this sample, this clonotype turned up many times. The CDR3 DNA sequence: TGCAGTGCTACCCCTAGACAGGGTCGACTCCTCCACTTT. Translation: CSATPRQGRLLHF. The genes are TRBV20-1 and TRBJ1-6; TRBD1 aligns across 7 bases. The CDR3 totals 13 residues. Germline-derived CDR1 and CDR2 are DFQATT and SNEGSKA (reference sequence). The ends lost 4 bases at V and 15 bases at J; junction bases unmatched: 12.

This clonotype was counted many times. The chain uses TRBV4-3 and TRBJ2-3; tentative D call: TRBD1 (6 bases). V lost 0 bases to trimming and J lost 0 bases, with 10 bases between them. CDR3 size: 16 residues. The V gene's germline CDR1 is LGHNA and CDR2 YSLEER. Here the CDR3 DNA reads TGCGCCAGCAGCCAAGACCCGGACAGAAGCACAGATACGCAGTATTTT. This codes for CASSQDPDRSTDTQYF.

This clonotype has at least ten counts. This chain connects TRBV3-1 to TRBJ1-2, with no clear D. The CDR3 spans 12 residues. V was cut by 1 base and J by 8 bases, with 8 bases left in between. Germline V gene data show CDR1 as LGHDT and CDR2 as YNNKEL (reference sequence). CDR3 region: CASSQGFGGYTF. CDR3 in DNA: TGTGCCAGCAGCCAAGGATTTGGGGGCTACACCTTC.